This paragraph reports one TCR beta chain. This receptor's antigen is unknown. There are no base qualities to consult, and no much larger clone falls within one base. This sample was included in a study of regulatory and conventional T cells in RAG deficiency (dated by TCRdb to 2017 to 2019). With respect to the entire study: To compare the diversity and composition of the repertoires of Treg, conventional CD4+ and CD8+ T cells between RAG-deficient patients and healthy controls, the study applied high-throughput TCR beta sequencing. Broader findings and caveats from the paper: The CD25-high CD127-low cells sorted from Omenn syndrome patients may be peripherally activated cells rather than true Treg cells. Compared with controls, Omenn syndrome and CID/AS patients had around 96-fold fewer unique TCR beta sequences in Treg cells, whereas the reduction in the other subsets was roughly 10-fold. All patient T-cell subsets had shorter CDR3 lengths; Omenn syndrome patients showed >75% Treg-Tconv repertoire overlap at nucleotide and amino acid level. Markedly lower Shannon entropy and higher Simpson indices were observed in RAG-deficient patients than in control T-cell subpopulations. For some subjects, some analyses of T-cell subsets were not performed.

Before genomic DNA was extracted, regulatory T cells were isolated from blood as CD4+CD25-high CD127-low cells. Eight healthy control donors served as the comparison group for repertoire analyses. The method behind the library was the immunoSEQ multiplex PCR assay. Rearranged TCR beta chain products were amplified from the genomic DNA of sorted T-cell subsets and were then sequenced. Per the source publication's procedure: Shannon entropy and Simpson indices were used to measure the diversity of productive TCR beta rearrangements in each repertoire. To gauge clonal expansion, the frequencies of the 100 most abundant productive TCR beta clonotypes among total reads were added together. The TRB repertoires were evaluated with a self-reactivity index based on amino acid usage at CDR3beta positions 6 and 7. Two-way ANOVA was used for repertoire analyses, and Student t or Mann-Whitney tests were used for flow cytometric analyses. TCRdb stores this immuneACCESS table with in-frame sequences only. Part of the clones is absent; in the studies checked, under half of the shortfall reflects unresolved V genes, and no reason is known for the rest. The DNA gave D and trimming, while V, J and clone size come from that table. This sample comprises roughly 20,000 clones, 87% of them detected only once. Over 1.3% of the sample comes from the top ten.

There are 13 amino acids in the CDR3, from cysteine to phenylalanine inclusive. The sequence is cut down to CDR3 DNA, 39 bases in frame from base 1. Relative to germline, V is 8 bases shorter and J is 0 bases shorter, with 8 bases between their ends. Based on the germline V gene, the CDR1 and CDR2 sequences are SQVTM and ANQGSEA. The same sample was also studied in work on regulatory T cells. The second source states: The multiplex PCR used 52 forward TRBV primers and 13 reverse TRBJ primers, with assay-based and computational corrections for amplification bias. Repertoires from patients had restricted unique TRB V-J pairs and skewed V and J gene usage, with the strongest effect in regulatory T cells. The study compared T-cell receptor beta repertoires of sorted regulatory, conventional CD4+ and CD8+ T cells in CD3G-deficient patients with those in healthy controls. Peripheral blood mononuclear cells were isolated by Ficoll density separation. Rearranged TRB loci were amplified from genomic DNA by multiplex PCR within the immunoSEQ assay. TRB amplicons were sequenced using an Illumina HiSeq platform. Custom algorithms error-filtered the raw sequences and aligned the raw sequences to reference gene sequences, after which the immunoSEQ online tools were used for analysis. The frequencies of productive and nonproductive TRB rearrangements were evaluated among unique sequences as well as among total sequences. Group comparisons used t tests, Mann-Whitney tests or two-way ANOVA run in Prism software.

The receptor comes from a human donor in good health. Sequenced sample: Tregs sorted from blood. This chain joins TRBV29-1 to TRBJ2-6, with an unclear D gene assignment. The CDR3 reads as follows: CSTASSGANVLTF. The bases read TGCAGCACGGCCAGCTCTGGGGCCAACGTCCTGACTTTC.